Below, 24 T cell receptor beta chains from the same sample are listed, as sequenced in a study of T cells after yellow fever vaccination (dated 2019 in TCRdb). What this sample's treatment or condition label stands for: live attenuated yellow fever vaccine strain. The library was made by 5' RACE. Sequencing used an Illumina HiSeq 2500. The public reads were reanalyzed by TCRdb: fastp trimming at Q25, MiXCR alignment, in-frame beta chains only. Each record represents a unique CDR3 protein, reported with the most common genes and DNA among its rows. This sample comprises 500,000 to 650,000 distinct CDR3 sequences, 17% of them detected only once. The top ten clones comprise roughly 17% of the sample. This sample comprised PBMCs, obtained 4 to 5 days after the first yellow fever vaccination. The receptor source for this set is a man between 18 and 29 years old who received the YFV17D yellow fever vaccine.

The CDR3 here is CASSSEGRLLSTQYF. The CDR3 region has the DNA TGTGCCAGCAGCTCGGAAGGCCGGCTCCTTAGCACCCAGTACTTC. The chain combines TRBV7-9 with TRBJ2-5; no firm D call. The CDR3 runs 15 residues. Germline-derived CDR1 and CDR2 are SEHNR and FQNEAQ (reference sequence). The ends were cut back, 4 bases at V and 8 bases at J, with 20 bases in the middle. The full variable domain, completed using reference TRBV7-9 and TRBJ2-5, is DTGVSQNPRHKITKRGQNVTFRCDPISEHNRLYWYRQTLGQGPEFLTYFQNEAQLEKSRLLSDRFSAERPKGSFSTLEIQRTEQGDSAMYLCASSSEGRLLSTQYFGPGTRLLVL.

This clonotype was picked up many times. The chain combines TRBV7-9 with TRBJ1-2; D is uncertain. In germline, CDR1 is SEHNR, CDR2 FQNEAQ (reference sequence). With 3 bases removed from V and 0 bases from J, the gap between germline ends came to 2 bases. This CDR3 comprises 12 residues. In DNA, the CDR3 is TGTGCCAGCAGCTTTACTAACTATGGCTACACCTTC. Translated, it gives CASSFTNYGYTF. Based on the CDR3 plus reference TRBV7-9 and TRBJ1-2, the full variable domain is DTGVSQNPRHKITKRGQNVTFRCDPISEHNRLYWYRQTLGQGPEFLTYFQNEAQLEKSRLLSDRFSAERPKGSFSTLEIQRTEQGDSAMYLCASSFTNYGYTFGSGTRLTVV.

The chain carries TRBV25-1 and TRBJ1-5; D is undetermined. This CDR3 spans 16 amino acids. V gave up 7 bases and J gave up 5 bases, with 21 bases separating them. Germline loops: CDR1 MGHDK, CDR2 SYGVNS. The CDR3 region is CASINAGRPGYQPQHF. The CDR3 DNA follows: TGTGCCAGCATTAACGCGGGCAGACCCGGCTATCAGCCCCAGCATTTT.

This chain connects TRBV4-1 to TRBJ2-1; maybe TRBD2 (5 bases). V was trimmed by 4 bases and J by 5 bases, leaving 18 bases between them. Germline loops: CDR1 MGHRA, CDR2 YSYEKL. CDR3 length equals 16 residues. The CDR3 here is CASSLPGQRIHNEQFF. The CDR3 DNA reads TGCGCCAGCAGCCTCCCAGGCCAGCGGATACACAATGAGCAGTTCTTC.

This clonotype turned up a few times. V gene TRBV4-2 combines with J gene TRBJ2-1, with 7 bases identical to TRBD1. The CDR3 loop spans 20 amino acids. CDR1 is LGHNA, CDR2 YNFKEQ, per germline. The trim removed 0 bases at V and 0 bases at J, leaving 14 bases unmatched. The CDR3 DNA follows: TGTGCCAGCAGCCAAGATCTCAGTAGGGGGCGACCGGCCTCCTACAATGAGCAGTTCTTC. It encodes CASSQDLSRGRPASYNEQFF.

CDR3 nucleotide sequence: TGCAGTGCTTTTTCCCCTAGCGGGGCAAGAACCGGGGAGCTGTTTTTT. This encodes CSAFSPSGARTGELFF. The rearrangement joins TRBV20-1 to TRBJ2-2; 9 nucleotides line up with TRBD2. Germline values: CDR1 DFQATT, CDR2 SNEGSKA (reference sequence). This CDR3 has 16 amino acids. V dropped 5 bases and J dropped 5; count of bases not matched to a gene: 12.

The chain combines TRBV2 with TRBJ2-5; a weak D match, TRBD2 (5 bases). The V end was cut by 3 bases, the J end by 3 bases, with 11 bases between. CDR3 length equals 14 residues. Looked up from germline, CDR1 is SNHLY and CDR2 is FYNNEI. DNA for the CDR3: TGTGCCAGCAGTGAGCCCAGCGGTAAAGAGACCCAGTACTTC. It specifies CASSEPSGKETQYF.

This clonotype has a handful of counts. The V call is TRBV20-1, the J call TRBJ1-4; D is undetermined. Germline V gene lookup returns CDR1 DFQATT and CDR2 SNEGSKA (reference sequence). The length of the CDR3 is 13 residues. V shed 3 bases and J shed 6 bases, with 11 bases lying between them. The DNA of the CDR3 is TGCAGTGCTAGCGCGGGAAATGATGAAAAACTGTTTTTT. The encoded protein is CSASAGNDEKLFF.

This clonotype was counted many times. CDR3 DNA: TGCGCCAGCAGCCATGGCGGAGAGCTCTATGGCTACACCTTC. Amino acids: CASSHGGELYGYTF. This chain joins TRBV5-1 and TRBJ1-2; D gene uncertain. V was clipped by 4 bases and J by 4 bases, with 14 bases between them. From germline, CDR1 is SGHRS and CDR2 YFSETQ. This CDR3 is built from 14 residues. The variable domain in full, with the rest retrieved from reference TRBV5-1 and TRBJ1-2, is KAGVTQTPRYLIKTRGQQVTLSCSPISGHRSVSWYQQTPGQGLQFLFEYFSETQRNKGNFPGRFSGRQFSNSRSEMNVSTLELGDSALYLCASSHGGELYGYTFGSGTRLTVV.

A few counts support this clonotype. The chain has TRBV7-2 and TRBJ2-3; D unresolved. The CDR3 loop spans 16 amino acids. The V and J ends lost 4 bases and 5 bases respectively, with 19 bases between them. The V gene's germline CDR1 is SGHTA and CDR2 FQGNSA. The CDR3 region is CASSSEAYTPQDTQYF. In nucleotides, the CDR3 is TGTGCCAGCAGCTCAGAGGCCTACACCCCACAAGATACGCAGTATTTT.

The chain couples TRBV6-2 or TRBV6-3 to TRBJ2-7; 7 nucleotides line up with TRBD1. Germline CDR1 and CDR2: MNHEY and SVGEGT. Trimming removed 7 bases from V and 5 bases from J; junction bases left unmatched: 17. The length of the CDR3 is 16 residues. The CDR3 sequence is CASTNPLTGKRNEQYF. For the CDR3, the DNA is TGTGCCAGCACCAATCCGCTGACAGGGAAGAGAAACGAGCAGTACTTC.

This clonotype was observed a few times. This chain links TRBV18 with TRBJ2-5, with D possibly TRBD1 on 6 matching bases. CDR1 and CDR2 from the germline V gene are KGHSH and LQKENI. V gave up 6 bases and J gave up 5 bases, with 16 bases separating them. The CDR3 loop spans 14 amino acids. Here the CDR3 reads CASSPDSGRETQYF. The CDR3 nucleotides read TGTGCCAGCTCCCCGGACAGTGGAAGGGAGACCCAGTACTTC.

The chain is built from TRBV6-5 and TRBJ1-6, with D tentatively TRBD1 (5 bases). Germline V lookup: CDR1 MNHEY, CDR2 SVGAGI. V lost 2 bases to trimming and J lost 10 bases, with 15 bases between them. The CDR3 is made up of 15 amino acids. This CDR3 is CASSYSGGGNSPLHF. The CDR3 DNA reads as TGTGCCAGCAGTTACAGCGGGGGTGGGAACTCACCCCTCCACTTT.

This clonotype was seen more than once but under ten times. V gene TRBV6-5 combines with J gene TRBJ1-2, with D unclear. V was clipped by 2 bases and J by 0 bases, with 7 bases between them. The V gene's germline CDR1 is MNHEY and CDR2 SVGAGI. The CDR3 is 14 amino acids. The CDR3 coding sequence is TGTGCCAGCAGTTACGTCGCGGCTAACTATGGCTACACCTTC. Amino acid sequence: CASSYVAANYGYTF.

There are many counts of this clonotype. This sequence joins TRBV7-9 and TRBJ2-1; 9 nucleotides line up with TRBD2. With V trimmed by 3 bases and J by 6 bases, 6 bases remained unmatched. The germline CDR1 and CDR2 sequences are SEHNR and FQNEAQ (reference sequence). The CDR3 runs to 15 residues. The DNA of the CDR3 is TGTGCCAGCAGCTTTTTGGGACTAGCCCGCAATGAGCAGTTCTTC. Protein product: CASSFLGLARNEQFF.

This clonotype was observed a handful of times. The genes are TRBV14 and TRBJ1-6; TRBD1 matches at 8 bases. In germline, CDR1 is SGHDN, CDR2 FVKESK. The CDR3 contains 15 residues. Unmatched junction bases numbered 7, after V lost 5 bases and J lost 7 bases. The CDR3 nucleotides read TGTGCCAGCAGCTTTGGGACAGGTGGAAATTCACCCCTCCACTTT. Encoded protein: CASSFGTGGNSPLHF. Complete variable domain (other parts from reference TRBV14 and TRBJ1-6): EAGVTQFPSHSVIEKGQTVTLRCDPISGHDNLYWYRRVMGKEIKFLLHFVKESKQDESGMPNNRFLAERTGGTYSTLKVQPAELEDSGVYFCASSFGTGGNSPLHFGNGTRLTVT.

The chain couples TRBV27 to TRBJ1-5; D unclear. CDR3 length equals 13 residues. Germline V lookup: CDR1 MNHEY, CDR2 SMNVEV (reference sequence). V dropped 0 bases and J dropped 6 bases, with 6 bases sitting between them. The CDR3 DNA reads TGTGCCAGCAGTTTATCCCAGTCTCAGCCCCAGCATTTT. It yields the protein CASSLSQSQPQHF.

The chain has TRBV5-1 and TRBJ2-5; 7 bases agree with TRBD1. Germline-derived CDR1 and CDR2 are SGHRS and YFSETQ. V dropped 4 bases and J dropped 0; count of bases not matched to a gene: 3. The CDR3 has 14 residues. The CDR3 here is CASSVTGNQETQYF. CDR3 bases: TGCGCCAGCAGCGTGACAGGGAACCAAGAGACCCAGTACTTC.

This clonotype has just a few counts. The chain links TRBV2 to TRBJ2-3, with D perhaps assigned TRBD1 or TRBD2 (6 bases each). The V end lost 2 bases, the J end lost 2 bases, and 11 bases lay between the germline ends. Germline lookup yields CDR1 SNHLY and CDR2 FYNNEI. This CDR3 is built from 15 residues. The CDR3 DNA reads TGTGCCAGCAGTGAATTTCGGGGGCCCACAGATACGCAGTATTTT. It yields the protein CASSEFRGPTDTQYF. Full variable domain (missing parts from reference TRBV2 and TRBJ2-3): EPEVTQTPSHQVTQMGQEVILRCVPISNHLYFYWYRQILGQKVEFLVSFYNNEISEKSEIFDDQFSVERPDGSNFTLKIRSTKLEDSAMYFCASSEFRGPTDTQYFGPGTRLTVL.

This clonotype showed up just a few times. The chain has TRBV12-3 or TRBV12-4 and TRBJ2-1, with D possibly being TRBD1 (6 bases). The V and J ends lost 3 bases and 8 bases respectively, with 17 bases between them. The CDR3 covers 15 residues. In nucleotides, the CDR3 is TGTGCCAGCAGTTTTATTACAGGGTGGTTCGATGAGCAGTTCTTC. Its translation is CASSFITGWFDEQFF.

A few counts support this clonotype. The chain carries TRBV7-9 and TRBJ1-1, with no clear D. V was cut by 3 bases and J by 5 bases, with 10 bases left in between. Germline V gene data show CDR1 as SEHNR and CDR2 as FQNEAQ (reference sequence). The CDR3 has 13 residues. Here the CDR3 reads CASSLVGRTEAFF. CDR3 nucleotide sequence: TGTGCCAGCAGCTTGGTCGGGAGAACTGAAGCTTTCTTT.

This clonotype was found many times. The rearrangement uses TRBV30 and TRBJ2-4; no reliable D call. This CDR3 is 16 amino acids long. Germline V gene data show CDR1 as GTSNPN and CDR2 as SVGIG (reference sequence). With 4 bases removed from V and 0 bases from J, the gap between germline ends came to 16 bases. The CDR3 is CAWTPGSYLAKNIQYF. As DNA, the CDR3 is TGTGCCTGGACCCCCGGGTCCTATCTAGCCAAAAACATTCAGTACTTC.

The chain links TRBV27 to TRBJ2-3; D unclear. V lost 1 base and J lost 4, with 24 bases in between. This CDR3 has 19 amino acids. The V gene's germline CDR1 is MNHEY and CDR2 SMNVEV (reference sequence). As DNA, the CDR3 is TGTGCCAGCAGTTTATACCAACACCAGCAGGTTGTTCGTCCAGATACGCAGTATTTT. Translating it yields CASSLYQHQQVVRPDTQYF.

The chain couples TRBV5-1 to TRBJ1-3; D unresolved. The length of the CDR3 is 14 residues. Germline V gives CDR1 SGHRS, CDR2 YFSETQ. Deletions cut 4 bases from V and 4 bases from J, with 12 bases between. CDR3 residues: CASSPGSWGNTIYF. In nucleotides, the CDR3 is TGCGCCAGCAGCCCGGGAAGTTGGGGAAACACCATATATTTT.